The 13 T cell receptor beta chains listed next were all sequenced from one sample in a study of PD-1 blockade in mismatch repair-deficient tumors. TCRdb's copy holds only in-frame clones and misses some; the assay was immunoSEQ multiplex PCR. Of some 110,000 clones in the sample, about 83% were seen once. Sequences were derived from peripheral blood, sampled approximately 64 weeks after starting pembrolizumab. These TCRs come from an adult with mismatch repair-deficient cancer.

V and J are TRBV27 and TRBJ2-6; 14 bases fit TRBD2. Germline V CDR1 and CDR2: MNHEY, SMNVEV (reference sequence). The CDR3 extends over 23 amino acids. Unmatched junction bases numbered 29, after V lost 5 bases and J lost 11 bases. As DNA, the CDR3 is TGTGCCAGCAGTATCCGGACTAGCGGGAGGTGGTGGGTCTCTAGCCATATAATACACGTCCTGACTTTC. Translating gives CASSIRTSGRWWVSSHIIHVLTF.

V and J are TRBV5-1 and TRBJ1-1; D gene unclear. The germline V gene encodes CDR1 SGHRS and CDR2 YFSETQ. Trimming shortened V by 0 bases and J by 1 base, and 4 bases separated the two germline ends. The CDR3 has 13 amino acids. Here the CDR3 reads CASSLGENTEAFF. The CDR3 DNA reads as TGCGCCAGCAGCTTGGGGGAGAACACTGAAGCTTTCTTT.

The CDR3 protein is CASSRASYEQYF. The CDR3 nucleotides read TGTGCCAGCAGCCGAGCGTCCTACGAGCAGTACTTC. The V gene is TRBV11-2, the J gene TRBJ2-7; D gene uncertain. V dropped 5 bases and J dropped 1 base, with 6 bases sitting between them. Germline V lookup: CDR1 SGHAT, CDR2 FQNNGV. The CDR3 runs to 12 residues.

This clone was counted a single time. The genes are TRBV10-3 and TRBJ1-1; D is perhaps TRBD1 (5 bases). Germline V gene lookup returns CDR1 ENHRY and CDR2 SYGVKD. The CDR3 consists of 12 residues. The germline V and J ends were trimmed by 11 bases and 6 bases, with 16 bases remaining between them. The CDR3 DNA is TGTGCCTCTCACGCGGGGGAAGCTGAAGCTTTCTTT. Its protein is CASHAGEAEAFF.

This chain connects TRBV10-1 to TRBJ2-7; 7 bases fit TRBD1. The V gene's germline CDR1 is WNHNN and CDR2 SYGVQD (reference sequence). J gave up 3 bases and V 0 bases, and 8 bases lay outside the gene matches. CDR3 length: 16 amino acids. CDR3 sequence: CASSESPTDRVYEQYF. Written as DNA, the CDR3 is TGCGCCAGCAGTGAGTCTCCAACTGACAGGGTCTACGAGCAGTACTTC.

This chain uses TRBV7-2 with TRBJ2-1; 9 bases agree with TRBD2. CDR1 and CDR2 from the germline V gene are SGHTA and FQGNSA. Losses at the gene ends were 3 bases for V and 3 bases for J; bases not matched to a gene: 3. The CDR3 runs 15 residues. The CDR3 loop is CASSLTSGNYNEQFF. CDR3 nucleotides: TGTGCCAGCAGCTTGACTAGCGGAAACTACAATGAGCAGTTCTTC.

This clone was observed a few times. The chain is built from TRBV30 and TRBJ1-3; D is perhaps TRBD1 (6 bases). Trimming shortened V by 4 bases and J by 2 bases, and 15 bases separated the two germline ends. Germline V CDR1 and CDR2: GTSNPN, SVGIG (reference sequence). The CDR3 runs to 15 residues. The DNA for the CDR3 is TGTGCCTGGATAGACAGGATGCGAACTGGAAACACCATATATTTT. Translated: CAWIDRMRTGNTIYF.

This chain uses TRBV4-1 with TRBJ2-7; D unclear. The CDR3 covers 13 residues. Looked up from germline, CDR1 is MGHRA and CDR2 is YSYEKL. V gave up 4 bases and J gave up 3 bases, with 10 bases separating them. The CDR3: CASSPSNSYEQYF. The CDR3 DNA reads TGCGCCAGCAGCCCATCCAACAGCTACGAGCAGTACTTC.

The chain has TRBV5-4 and TRBJ2-5, with TRBD1 matching 9 bases. Germline trimming cut 4 bases from V and 5 bases from J; bases unmatched to any gene: 6. Germline V gene sequence: CDR1 SGHNT, CDR2 YYREEE (reference sequence). The CDR3 sequence is 14 residues long. In nucleotides, the CDR3 is TGTGCCAGCAGCCAGGGACAGGGTAAGGAGACCCAGTACTTC. This codes for CASSQGQGKETQYF.

This sequence joins TRBV7-3 and TRBJ2-3; 13 bases line up with TRBD2. The CDR3 covers 16 residues. Germline CDR1 is SGHTA and CDR2 is FQGTGA. The trim removed 4 bases at V and 2 bases at J, leaving 3 bases unmatched. CDR3: CASSSGLAGHTDTQYF. Here the CDR3 DNA reads TGTGCCAGCAGCTCGGGACTAGCGGGACACACAGATACGCAGTATTTT.

The chain employs TRBV2 and TRBJ2-5; 7 bases are a match to TRBD1. J gave up 2 bases and V 7 bases, and 7 bases lay outside the gene matches. Germline V gene lookup returns CDR1 SNHLY and CDR2 FYNNEI. This CDR3 is built from 14 residues. CDR3 DNA: TGTGCCAGCATCCCCGGGACAGCTCAAGAGACCCAGTACTTC. It translates to CASIPGTAQETQYF.

The chain couples TRBV4-1 to TRBJ1-5, with 9 bases matching TRBD1. With V trimmed by 3 bases and J by 4 bases, 4 bases remained unmatched. The CDR3 extends over 15 amino acids. The germline V gene has CDR1 MGHRA and CDR2 YSYEKL. Here the CDR3 reads CASSQDDRGNQPQHF. CDR3 coding DNA: TGCGCCAGCAGCCAGGACGACAGGGGGAATCAGCCCCAGCATTTT.

The chain combines TRBV5-4 with TRBJ2-1; the match to TRBD2 covers 7 bases. J was trimmed by 9 bases and V by 2 bases; bases with no gene match: 8. From germline, CDR1 is SGHNT and CDR2 YYREEE (reference sequence). The CDR3 covers 14 residues. Here the CDR3 reads CASSFSAGKGEQFF. Here the CDR3 DNA reads TGTGCCAGCAGCTTTTCAGCGGGAAAGGGTGAGCAGTTCTTC. Full variable domain (outside the CDR3, taken from reference TRBV5-4 and TRBJ2-1): ETGVTQSPTHLIKTRGQQVTLRCSSQSGHNTVSWYQQALGQGPQFIFQYYREEENGRGNFPPRFSGLQFPNYSSELNVNALELDDSALYLCASSFSAGKGEQFFGPGTRLTVL.